A single T cell receptor beta chain is shown here with its context. Its target is unknown. Each donor's status was that of a healthy bone marrow donor. PCR involved 60 Vbeta and 13 Jbeta primers. TCRdb's table, derived via immunoSEQ multiplex PCR, lists solely in-frame clones and lacks some. The data show some 140,000 clones, around 79% seen once. This entry belongs to a study of cytomegalovirus exposure and HLA in healthy donors. General study points: For cytomegalovirus status, the classifier reportedly gave diagnoses with high specificity and sensitivity.

The CDR3 totals 15 residues. V was shortened by 0 bases and J by 5 bases, with 13 bases between the two germline ends. From germline, CDR1 is SGHTA and CDR2 FQGTGA. This rearrangement joins TRBV7-3 to TRBJ1-2; D gene unclear. The receptor's source is a man younger than 30 in good health and CMV-seronegative. The material sequenced was PBMCs. Written as DNA, the CDR3 is TGTGCCAGCAGCTTAACTGGGGAGACCACATATGGCTACACCTTC. Translated, it gives CASSLTGETTYGYTF.